One and the same sample provided the 5 T cell receptor beta chains below, sequenced in a study of T cell responses to AZD1222 COVID-19 vaccine. The table came from immunoSEQ multiplex PCR; TCRdb's copy has only in-frame clones and leaves some out. This table holds around 84,000 clones, approximately 88% found once. Source: peripheral blood, taken on day 0 of AZD1222 vaccination. The receptor source for this set is an adult in good health.

The rearrangement uses TRBV6-2 or TRBV6-3 and TRBJ2-3; D not certain. From germline, CDR1 is MNHEY and CDR2 SVGEGT. The CDR3 has 14 residues. Trimming pared 4 bases from V and 5 bases from J, leaving 13 bases between. The chain's CDR3 is CASSWSSVGDTQYF. Written as DNA, the CDR3 is TGTGCCAGCAGTTGGAGTAGTGTTGGAGATACGCAGTATTTT.

This clone is a singleton in its sample. The chain has TRBV18 and TRBJ1-5; no definite D call. The CDR3 is made up of 15 amino acids. The germline V gene has CDR1 KGHSH and CDR2 LQKENI. The V gene lost 4 bases and the J gene lost 2 bases, with 12 bases spanning the gap. CDR3 region: CASSQPPVGNQPQHF. CDR3 in DNA: TGTGCCAGCTCACAGCCCCCAGTGGGCAATCAGCCCCAGCATTTT.

The chain has TRBV7-2 and TRBJ2-3; 12 bases are shared with TRBD2. Germline V gene sequence: CDR1 SGHTA, CDR2 FQGNSA. The CDR3 extends over 16 amino acids. The V gene end was trimmed by 4 bases and the J gene end by 2 bases; junction bases not matched to a gene: 4. The CDR3 region has the DNA TGTGCCAGCAGCTCGACTAGCGGGAGACCCACAGATACGCAGTATTTT. Its protein is CASSSTSGRPTDTQYF.

This clone was observed once. The V gene is TRBV30, the J gene TRBJ2-6, with D perhaps matching TRBD2 (5 bases). This CDR3 is 15 amino acids long. Per germline, CDR1 GTSNPN and CDR2 SVGIG (reference sequence). V lost 2 bases and J 5 bases, leaving 13 bases between the germline ends. CDR3 nucleotides: TGTGCCTGGAGTATAAGGAGGCTTAGGGCCAACGTCCTGACTTTC. This sequence encodes CAWSIRRLRANVLTF.

V and J are TRBV27 and TRBJ2-3; TRBD2 matches 14 bases. CDR3 length: 17 amino acids. Germline trimming cut 0 bases from V and 5 bases from J; bases unmatched to any gene: 4. Germline values: CDR1 MNHEY, CDR2 SMNVEV (reference sequence). The CDR3: CASSLSTSGRAVDTQYF. The CDR3 DNA reads as TGTGCCAGCAGTTTATCGACTAGCGGGAGGGCCGTAGATACGCAGTATTTT.